These 28 T cell receptor beta chains were sequenced from one sample in a study of blood T cell repertoires in COVID-19. Only in-frame clones appear in the TCRdb table, and some are missing; sequencing was by immunoSEQ multiplex PCR. This repertoire shows almost 200,000 clones, around 89% found once; its top ten account for around 8%. The source material was PBMCs or T cells enriched from blood (not recorded which). Source of these receptors: a woman aged 18-30 years who had recovered from COVID-19.

This clone was counted a single time. The chain is built from TRBV5-6 and TRBJ1-2; weak D call: TRBD1 (5 bases). The germline V gene has CDR1 SGHDT and CDR2 YYEEEE. CDR3 length equals 15 residues. The V and J ends lost 4 bases and 3 bases respectively, with 16 bases between them. Here the CDR3 reads CASSLIRVPDYGYTF. The CDR3 DNA reads TGTGCCAGCAGCCTCATCAGGGTACCTGACTATGGCTACACCTTC.

The DNA of the CDR3 is TGTGCCACCGGGGGGGCTTACACCGGGGAGCTGTTTTTT. It is translated as CATGGAYTGELFF. The V gene is TRBV24-1, the J gene TRBJ2-2; D is perhaps TRBD2 (7 bases). This CDR3 contains 13 residues. From germline, CDR1 is KGHDR and CDR2 SFDVKD. V dropped 9 bases and J dropped 3 bases, with 10 bases sitting between them.

The rearrangement uses TRBV7-9 and TRBJ2-7; TRBD2 is a possible D gene (6 bases). Germline V gene sequence: CDR1 SEHNR, CDR2 FQNEAQ (reference sequence). The V and J ends lost 0 bases and 3 bases respectively, with 12 bases between them. The CDR3 loop spans 15 amino acids. The CDR3, as DNA: TGTGCCAGCAGCTTAGCGCCAGGGACTCTCTACGAGCAGTACTTC. As protein: CASSLAPGTLYEQYF.

The V and J genes are TRBV30 and TRBJ1-5; possible D gene TRBD1, 6 bases. V shed 3 bases and J shed 5 bases, with 17 bases lying between them. Germline V CDR1 and CDR2: GTSNPN, SVGIG (reference sequence). This CDR3 spans 15 amino acids. The CDR3 protein is CAWSVTGTVDQPQHF. CDR3 in DNA: TGTGCCTGGAGCGTAACAGGGACCGTGGATCAGCCCCAGCATTTT.

The rearrangement uses TRBV28 and TRBJ2-3; D is possibly TRBD2 (6 bases). The CDR3 extends over 14 amino acids. V shed 6 bases and J shed 2 bases, with 12 bases lying between them. Germline V gene data show CDR1 as MDHEN and CDR2 as SYDVKM. The CDR3 sequence: CASSRRGYTDTQYF. CDR3 sequence (DNA): TGTGCCAGCAGCCGGAGGGGTTACACAGATACGCAGTATTTT.

This chain uses TRBV5-1 with TRBJ2-3, with 9 nucleotides matching TRBD2. The CDR3 sequence is 15 residues long. CDR1 is SGHRS, CDR2 YFSETQ, per germline. The ends lost 2 bases at V and 2 bases at J; junction bases unmatched: 3. The CDR3 sequence: CASSFGTSTTDTQYF. CDR3 sequence (DNA): TGCGCCAGCAGCTTTGGGACTAGCACCACAGATACGCAGTATTTT.

The CDR3, as DNA: TGTGCCAGCAGTTTAGGGACAGGGGAAAACATTCAGTACTTC. Translating it yields CASSLGTGENIQYF. This chain joins TRBV28 and TRBJ2-4; 10 bases line up with TRBD1. Trimming took 2 bases from V and 5 from J; bases not matched to a gene: 0. The CDR3 totals 14 residues. Germline-derived CDR1 and CDR2 are MDHEN and SYDVKM.

The chain links TRBV12-5 to TRBJ1-6; no clear D gene. Trimming cost V 1 base and J 3 bases, with 7 bases left between them. Germline V gives CDR1 LGHNT, CDR2 FRNRAP. This CDR3 region has 15 residues. The CDR3 reads CASGLGTHYNSPLHF. The CDR3 nucleotides are TGTGCTAGTGGTTTGGGTACTCACTATAATTCACCCCTCCACTTT. The full variable domain, its missing parts supplied by reference TRBV12-5 and TRBJ1-6, is DARVTQTPRHKVTEMGQEVTMRCQPILGHNTVFWYRQTMMQGLELLAYFRNRAPLDDSGMPKDRFSAEMPDATLATLKIQPSEPRDSAVYFCASGLGTHYNSPLHFGNGTRLTVT.

V usage is TRBV5-4 and J usage is TRBJ2-7, with D maybe TRBD1 (6 bases). Germline V gives CDR1 SGHNT, CDR2 YYREEE (reference sequence). V lost 4 bases and J 0 bases, leaving 8 bases between the germline ends. The CDR3 length is 13 residues. The CDR3 sequence is CASSQQGSYEQYF. Written as DNA, the CDR3 is TGTGCCAGCAGCCAACAGGGCTCCTACGAGCAGTACTTC.

The gene calls are TRBV29-1 and TRBJ1-2; TRBD1 matches 7 bases. V shed 3 bases and J 2 bases; nucleotides not matched to a gene: 3. This CDR3 is 13 amino acids long. Germline values: CDR1 SQVTM, CDR2 ANQGSEA. In nucleotides, the CDR3 is TGCAGCGTTGAGACAGGGTCAAACTATGGCTACACCTTC. Its translation: CSVETGSNYGYTF. The full variable domain, with the rest looked up from reference TRBV29-1 and TRBJ1-2, is SAVISQKPSRDICQRGTSLTIQCQVDSQVTMMFWYRQQPGQSLTLIATANQGSEATYESGFVIDKFPISRPNLTFSTLTVSNMSPEDSSIYLCSVETGSNYGYTFGSGTRLTVV.

This clone was counted between two and nine times. At one end the junction does not follow the germline gene, possibly because of a read error. In DNA form, the CDR3 reads TGTGCCAGCAGCCCCTCCCTTTCGACTTCCTCCGAGCAGTACTTC. Translated: CASSPSLSTSSEQYF. The chain joins TRBV3-1 (or the pseudogene TRBV3-2) to TRBJ2-7; D is unresolved. The germline CDR1 and CDR2 sequences are LGHDT and YNNKEL (reference sequence). The CDR3 totals 15 residues.

This clone was seen only once. V gene TRBV5-5 combines with J gene TRBJ1-2; D call uncertain. The CDR3 has 13 residues. Germline values: CDR1 SGHKS, CDR2 YYEKEE (reference sequence). Trimming left V 6 bases short and J 8 bases short, with 17 bases between. CDR3 bases: TGTGCCAGCACTAAGGAGGGCCCGGGCGGCTACACCTTC. Translation: CASTKEGPGGYTF.

The rearrangement links TRBV30 to TRBJ1-5; a weak D match, TRBD1 (5 bases). Germline V CDR1 and CDR2: GTSNPN, SVGIG (reference sequence). CDR3 length: 14 amino acids. V was pared by 5 bases and J by 2 bases, with 13 bases between. The DNA of the CDR3 is TGTGCCTGGGGATTGGGGGGGGGCAATCAGCCCCAGCATTTT. Translated: CAWGLGGGNQPQHF. Using reference TRBV30 and TRBJ1-5 for the parts outside the CDR3, the full variable domain is SQTIHQWPATLVQPVGSPLSLECTVEGTSNPNLYWYRQAAGRGLQLLFYSVGIGQISSEVPQNLSASRPQDRQFILSSKKLLLSDSGFYLCAWGLGGGNQPQHFGDGTRLSIL.

The DNA of the CDR3 is TGTGCCCCTTTTACGGGGGGATTCACAGATACGCAGTATTTT. It specifies CAPFTGGFTDTQYF. J is TRBJ2-3 and V is TRBV19, with 7 bases matching TRBD2. The CDR3 runs 14 residues. V lost 11 bases, J lost 2 bases, and 10 bases stayed unmatched. Germline V CDR1 and CDR2: LNHDA, SQIVND (reference sequence).

V gene TRBV15 combines with J gene TRBJ2-1; possibly TRBD1 for D (6 bases). Trimming removed 3 bases from V and 5 bases from J, with 17 bases in between. Germline assignment: CDR1 LNHNV and CDR2 YYDKDF (reference sequence). The CDR3 consists of 16 residues. The CDR3 spells CATSSFVDGDNNEQFF. As DNA, the CDR3 is TGTGCCACCAGCAGTTTTGTTGACGGGGACAACAATGAGCAGTTCTTC.

The chain joins TRBV13 to TRBJ2-7; 7 positions agree with TRBD2. CDR3 length equals 15 residues. V shed 5 bases, J shed 5 bases, and the junction held 12 bases outside the gene matches. CDR1 is PRHDT, CDR2 FYEKMQ, per germline (reference sequence). The CDR3 is CASSHGVGGFDEQYF. The DNA for the CDR3 is TGTGCCAGCAGCCATGGAGTCGGGGGGTTCGACGAGCAGTACTTC.

The chain couples TRBV2 to TRBJ1-6; 9 nucleotides align to TRBD1. V was pared by 4 bases and J by 10 bases, with 5 bases of the junction left unmatched. This CDR3 spans 14 amino acids. CDR1 is SNHLY, CDR2 FYNNEI, per germline. The CDR3 is CASSGGQGWSPLHF. The CDR3, as DNA: TGTGCCAGCAGTGGGGGACAGGGCTGGTCACCCCTCCACTTT. The full variable domain, its missing parts supplied by reference TRBV2 and TRBJ1-6, is EPEVTQTPSHQVTQMGQEVILRCVPISNHLYFYWYRQILGQKVEFLVSFYNNEISEKSEIFDDQFSVERPDGSNFTLKIRSTKLEDSAMYFCASSGGQGWSPLHFGNGTRLTVT.

The gene calls are TRBV9 and TRBJ2-2; TRBD1 is a possible D gene (6 bases). Germline V gene sequence: CDR1 SGDLS, CDR2 YYNGEE. The CDR3 is 13 amino acids. V lost 0 bases to trimming and J lost 6 bases, with 6 bases between them. CDR3 protein: CASSVEGAGELFF. CDR3 bases: TGTGCCAGCAGCGTAGAGGGGGCCGGGGAGCTGTTTTTT. Together with reference TRBV9 and TRBJ2-2, the CDR3 gives the full variable domain: DSGVTQTPKHLITATGQRVTLRCSPRSGDLSVYWYQQSLDQGLQFLIQYYNGEERAKGNILERFSAQQFPDLHSELNLSSLELGDSALYFCASSVEGAGELFFGEGSRLTVL.

The V call is TRBV10-3, the J call TRBJ2-3; 10 nucleotides align to TRBD2. The junction had 6 bases not matched to a gene; V was cut back by 10 bases and J by 2 bases. This CDR3 comprises 14 residues. Per the germline V gene, CDR1 is ENHRY and CDR2 is SYGVKD. CDR3 sequence (DNA): TGTGCCACCGCCCTAGCGGGGGACACAGATACGCAGTATTTT. It yields the protein CATALAGDTDTQYF.

The chain carries TRBV5-4 and TRBJ2-3; 8 nucleotides line up with TRBD2. CDR1 and CDR2 from the germline V gene are SGHNT and YYREEE (reference sequence). The CDR3 spans 15 residues. V shed 7 bases, J shed 2 bases, and the junction held 9 bases outside the gene matches. This chain's CDR3 is CASPGRAGDTDTQYF. DNA for the CDR3: TGTGCCAGCCCCGGGAGGGCAGGGGACACAGATACGCAGTATTTT. The whole variable domain, filled in from reference TRBV5-4 and TRBJ2-3, reads ETGVTQSPTHLIKTRGQQVTLRCSSQSGHNTVSWYQQALGQGPQFIFQYYREEENGRGNFPPRFSGLQFPNYSSELNVNALELDDSALYLCASPGRAGDTDTQYFGPGTRLTVL.

The CDR3 bases are TGTGCCAGCATGCCACGGAGTCTAGCCAAAAACATTCAGTACTTC. It is translated as CASMPRSLAKNIQYF. V usage is TRBV28 and J usage is TRBJ2-4, with no clear D. This CDR3 comprises 15 residues. V was clipped by 7 bases and J by 0 bases, with 13 bases between them. Germline V CDR1 and CDR2: MDHEN, SYDVKM.

The chain couples TRBV30 to TRBJ2-3, with D maybe TRBD2 (7 bases). CDR3 length equals 15 residues. CDR1 is GTSNPN, CDR2 SVGIG, per germline (reference sequence). V was trimmed by 2 bases and J by 1 base, leaving 13 bases between them. CDR3 nucleotides: TGTGCCTGGAGTTGGGGGGGCGTGGGCACAGATACGCAGTATTTT. It specifies CAWSWGGVGTDTQYF.

This clone came up once. The rearrangement joins TRBV19 to TRBJ1-1; no definite D call. The germline V and J ends were trimmed by 0 bases and 2 bases, with 7 bases remaining between them. The CDR3 totals 14 residues. Germline V gene sequence: CDR1 LNHDA, CDR2 SQIVND (reference sequence). CDR3 loop: CASSIEAGNTEAFF. In DNA, the CDR3 is TGTGCCAGTAGTATAGAAGCAGGTAACACTGAAGCTTTCTTT. The variable domain in full, completed from reference TRBV19 and TRBJ1-1, reads DGGITQSPKYLFRKEGQNVTLSCEQNLNHDAMYWYRQDPGQGLRLIYYSQIVNDFQKGDIAEGYSVSREKKESFPLTVTSAQKNPTAFYLCASSIEAGNTEAFFGQGTRLTVV.

The CDR3 is CASRADFYEQYF. The CDR3 DNA reads TGTGCCAGCAGGGCGGACTTCTACGAGCAGTACTTC. The chain uses TRBV6-5 and TRBJ2-7, with D possibly being TRBD2 (5 bases). Between the trimmed V and J ends, which lost 6 bases and 3 bases, there was a span of 9 bases. CDR3 length: 12 residues. Germline V gives CDR1 MNHEY, CDR2 SVGAGI.

The CDR3 sequence is CASSQAWGASGVTSTDTQYF. DNA for the CDR3: TGCGCCAGCAGCCAAGCGTGGGGTGCTAGCGGGGTAACAAGCACAGATACGCAGTATTTT. This chain uses TRBV4-1 with TRBJ2-3; 9 nucleotides align to TRBD2. Looked up from germline, CDR1 is MGHRA and CDR2 is YSYEKL. The CDR3 sequence is 20 residues long. The ends lost 1 base at V and 0 bases at J; junction bases unmatched: 14.

The V gene is TRBV5-1, the J gene TRBJ1-3; D is undetermined. CDR1 SGHRS and CDR2 YFSETQ come from the germline V gene. Trimming removed 0 bases at V and 0 bases at J, with 10 bases between. The CDR3 length is 16 residues. The CDR3 reads CASSLGRQPSGNTIYF. CDR3 coding DNA: TGCGCCAGCAGCTTGGGTCGACAACCCTCTGGAAACACCATATATTTT.

V and J are TRBV7-2 and TRBJ2-5; 10 bases line up with TRBD2. Germline trimming cut 1 base from V and 4 bases from J; bases unmatched to any gene: 12. Germline lookup yields CDR1 SGHTA and CDR2 FQGNSA. CDR3 length: 18 residues. The CDR3 DNA follows: TGTGCCAGCAGCTTAGTCGGTGGTAGCGGGGGGCGGAGAGAGACCCAGTACTTC. Amino acid sequence: CASSLVGGSGGRRETQYF.

This sequence joins TRBV12-3 or TRBV12-4 and TRBJ2-7; 7 bases are shared with TRBD1. V lost 5 bases, J lost 4 bases, and 5 bases stayed unmatched. This CDR3 has 13 residues. The CDR3 loop reads CASSPGQLYEQYF. Here the CDR3 DNA reads TGTGCCAGCAGTCCGGGACAGTTATACGAGCAGTACTTC.